The clone carrying this T cell receptor beta chain came up a few times. Via MiXCR, TCRdb re-called the RACE reads, giving one row per CDR3 protein. Of over 85,000 distinct CDR3 sequences listed, just under 9% are singletons. This sample is drawn from a study of human T cells and chemical hapten exposure. Across the whole study: From small differences in pooled library volume came most of the variation in per-sample TCR yields.

The time point here: healthy volunteer bleed at 2 weeks. The total RNA was obtained from whole blood that was not fractionated. Germline V gives CDR1 DFQATT, CDR2 SNEGSKA (reference sequence). With V trimmed by 4 bases and J by 6 bases, 12 bases remained unmatched. This CDR3 is 16 amino acids long. Sequenced material: whole blood. The sequence came from a female donor in good health. Some clones in this sample may be carry-over from other donors' samples. The J gene is TRBJ1-5, the V gene TRBV20-1; 10 bases match TRBD1. CDR3 protein: CSATRYPGQGPQPQHF. The DNA of the CDR3 is TGCAGTGCTACCCGCTACCCGGGACAGGGGCCTCAGCCCCAGCATTTT.